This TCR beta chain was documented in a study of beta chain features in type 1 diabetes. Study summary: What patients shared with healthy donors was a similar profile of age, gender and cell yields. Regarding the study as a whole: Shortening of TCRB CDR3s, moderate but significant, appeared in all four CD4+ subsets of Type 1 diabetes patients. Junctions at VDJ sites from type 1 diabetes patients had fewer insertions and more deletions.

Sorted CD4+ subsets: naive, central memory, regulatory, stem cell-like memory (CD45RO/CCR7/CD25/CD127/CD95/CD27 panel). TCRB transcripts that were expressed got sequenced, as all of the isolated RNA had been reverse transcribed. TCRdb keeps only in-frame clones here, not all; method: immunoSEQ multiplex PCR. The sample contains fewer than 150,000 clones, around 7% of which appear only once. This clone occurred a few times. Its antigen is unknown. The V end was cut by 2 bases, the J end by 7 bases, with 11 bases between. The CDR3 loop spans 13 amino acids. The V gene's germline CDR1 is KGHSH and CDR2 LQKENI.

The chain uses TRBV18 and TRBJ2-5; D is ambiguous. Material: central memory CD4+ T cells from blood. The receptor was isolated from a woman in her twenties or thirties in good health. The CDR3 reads CASSPGEAWTQYF. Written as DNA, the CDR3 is TGTGCCAGCTCACCAGGAGAAGCCTGGACCCAGTACTTC.